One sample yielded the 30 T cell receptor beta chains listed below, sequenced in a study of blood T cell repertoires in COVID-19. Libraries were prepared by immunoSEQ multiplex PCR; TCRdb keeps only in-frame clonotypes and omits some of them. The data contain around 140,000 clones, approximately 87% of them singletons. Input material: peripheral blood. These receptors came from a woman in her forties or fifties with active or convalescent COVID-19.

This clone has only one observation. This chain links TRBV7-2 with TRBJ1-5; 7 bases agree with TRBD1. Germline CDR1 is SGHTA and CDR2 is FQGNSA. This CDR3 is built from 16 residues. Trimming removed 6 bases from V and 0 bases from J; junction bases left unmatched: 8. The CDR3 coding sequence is TGTGCCAGCAGTCAAAATGACAGGGTTAGCAATCAGCCCCAGCATTTT. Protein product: CASSQNDRVSNQPQHF.

The CDR3: CASSESGSSRVGELFF. The CDR3 DNA sequence: TGTGCCAGCAGTGAATCGGGGAGTTCTAGGGTCGGGGAGCTGTTTTTT. The chain has TRBV25-1 and TRBJ2-2; the D gene is possibly TRBD2 (5 bases). Germline-derived CDR1 and CDR2 are MGHDK and SYGVNS. The CDR3 is 16 amino acids. With 1 base removed from V and 7 bases from J, the gap between germline ends came to 16 bases.

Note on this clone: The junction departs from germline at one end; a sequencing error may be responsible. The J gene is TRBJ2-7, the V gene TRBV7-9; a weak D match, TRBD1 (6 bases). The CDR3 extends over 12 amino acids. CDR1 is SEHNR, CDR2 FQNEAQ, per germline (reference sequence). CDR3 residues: CASSWLNRDEHF. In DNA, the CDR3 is TGTGCCAGCAGCTGGCTTAACAGGGACGAACACTTC.

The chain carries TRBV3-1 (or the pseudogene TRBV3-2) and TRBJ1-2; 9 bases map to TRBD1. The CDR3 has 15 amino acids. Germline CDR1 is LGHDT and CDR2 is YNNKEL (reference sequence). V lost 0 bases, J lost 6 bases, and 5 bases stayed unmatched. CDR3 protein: CASSQEATGGNGYTF. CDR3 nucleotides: TGTGCCAGCAGCCAAGAGGCGACAGGGGGGAATGGCTACACCTTC.

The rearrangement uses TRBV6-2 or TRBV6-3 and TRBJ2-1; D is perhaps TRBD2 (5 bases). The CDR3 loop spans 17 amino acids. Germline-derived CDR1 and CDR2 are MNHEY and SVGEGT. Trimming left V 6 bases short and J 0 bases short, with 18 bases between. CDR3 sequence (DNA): TGTGCCAGCAGCCAGGTGCGGCGGGCCCGCTCCTACAATGAGCAGTTCTTC. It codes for CASSQVRRARSYNEQFF.

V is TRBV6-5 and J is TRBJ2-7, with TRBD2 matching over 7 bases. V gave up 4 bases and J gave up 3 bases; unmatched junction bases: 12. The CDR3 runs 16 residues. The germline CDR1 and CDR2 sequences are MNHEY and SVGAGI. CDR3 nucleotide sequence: TGTGCCAGCAGTTCGTACCCTCCCGGCGGGGGCTACGAGCAGTACTTC. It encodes CASSSYPPGGGYEQYF.

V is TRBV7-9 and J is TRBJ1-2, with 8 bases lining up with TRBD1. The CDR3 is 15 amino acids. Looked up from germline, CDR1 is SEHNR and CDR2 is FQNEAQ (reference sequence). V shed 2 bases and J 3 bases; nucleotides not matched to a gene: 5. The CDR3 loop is CASSLPTDRDYGYTF. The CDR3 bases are TGTGCCAGCAGCTTACCTACGGACAGGGACTATGGCTACACCTTC. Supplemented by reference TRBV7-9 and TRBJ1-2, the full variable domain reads DTGVSQNPRHKITKRGQNVTFRCDPISEHNRLYWYRQTLGQGPEFLTYFQNEAQLEKSRLLSDRFSAERPKGSFSTLEIQRTEQGDSAMYLCASSLPTDRDYGYTFGSGTRLTVV.

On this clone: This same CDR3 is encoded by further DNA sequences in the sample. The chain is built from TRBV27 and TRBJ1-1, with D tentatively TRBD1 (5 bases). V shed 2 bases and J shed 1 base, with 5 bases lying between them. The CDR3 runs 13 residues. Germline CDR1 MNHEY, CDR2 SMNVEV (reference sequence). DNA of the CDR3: TGTGCCAGCAGTTTAGGGGCGAACACTGAAGCTTTCTTT. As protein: CASSLGANTEAFF.

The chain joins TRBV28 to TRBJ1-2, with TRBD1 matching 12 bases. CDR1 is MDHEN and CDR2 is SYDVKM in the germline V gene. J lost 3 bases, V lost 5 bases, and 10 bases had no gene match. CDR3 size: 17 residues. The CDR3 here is CASSNPRDRGLHYGYTF. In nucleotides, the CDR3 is TGTGCCAGCAGTAACCCCCGGGACAGGGGGCTGCACTATGGCTACACCTTC.

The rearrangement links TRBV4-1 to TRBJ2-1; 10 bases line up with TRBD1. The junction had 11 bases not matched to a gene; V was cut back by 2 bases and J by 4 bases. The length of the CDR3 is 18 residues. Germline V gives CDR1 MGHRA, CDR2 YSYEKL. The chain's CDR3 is CASSQNSPGTGDYNEQFF. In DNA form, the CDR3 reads TGCGCCAGCAGCCAAAATTCCCCCGGGACAGGGGATTACAATGAGCAGTTCTTC.

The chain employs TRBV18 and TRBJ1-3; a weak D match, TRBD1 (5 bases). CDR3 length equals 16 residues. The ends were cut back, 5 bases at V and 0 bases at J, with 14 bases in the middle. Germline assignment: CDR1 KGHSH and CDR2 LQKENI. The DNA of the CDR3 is TGTGCCAGCTCATCGGACATACCGGGCTCTGGAAACACCATATATTTT. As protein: CASSSDIPGSGNTIYF.

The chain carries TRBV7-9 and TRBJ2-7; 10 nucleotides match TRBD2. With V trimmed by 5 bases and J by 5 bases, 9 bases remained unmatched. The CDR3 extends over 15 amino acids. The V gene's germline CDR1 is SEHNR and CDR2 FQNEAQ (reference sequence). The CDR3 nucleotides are TGTGCCAGCAGCCCCGGGGCTAGCGGGAGTGACGAGCAGTACTTC. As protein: CASSPGASGSDEQYF.

The CDR3 nucleotides read TGTGCCAGCAGTTACAGGCCCGCTAGTCAGCCCCAGCATTTT. Encoded protein: CASSYRPASQPQHF. The rearrangement joins TRBV6-2 or TRBV6-3 to TRBJ1-5; D not resolved. The CDR3 consists of 14 residues. The germline gives CDR1 MNHEY, CDR2 SVGEGT. Trimming left V 2 bases short and J 6 bases short, with 11 bases between.

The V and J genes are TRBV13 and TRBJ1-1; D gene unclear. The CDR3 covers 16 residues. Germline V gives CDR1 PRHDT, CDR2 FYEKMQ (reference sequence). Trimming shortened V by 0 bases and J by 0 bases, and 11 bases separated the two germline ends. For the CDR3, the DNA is TGTGCCAGCAGCTTAGGCTTGGTGGACTTGAACACTGAAGCTTTCTTT. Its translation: CASSLGLVDLNTEAFF.

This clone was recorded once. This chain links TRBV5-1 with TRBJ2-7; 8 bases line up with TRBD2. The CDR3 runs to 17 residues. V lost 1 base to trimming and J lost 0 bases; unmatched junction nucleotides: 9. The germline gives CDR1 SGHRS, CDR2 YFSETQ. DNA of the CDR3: TGCGCCAGCAGCTTGCGCGGCGGGGGGCCGAACTCCTACGAGCAGTACTTC. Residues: CASSLRGGGPNSYEQYF.

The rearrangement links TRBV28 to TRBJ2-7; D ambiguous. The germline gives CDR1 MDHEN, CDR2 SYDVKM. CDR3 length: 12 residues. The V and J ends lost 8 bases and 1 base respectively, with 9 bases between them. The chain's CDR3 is CASSRQSYEQYF. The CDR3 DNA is TGTGCCAGCTCCAGGCAGTCCTACGAGCAGTACTTC.

CDR3 residues: CASSQEDSSYEQYF. The CDR3 DNA sequence: TGTGCCAGCAGCCAAGAGGACAGCTCCTACGAGCAGTACTTC. The chain has TRBV14 and TRBJ2-7; maybe TRBD1 (6 bases). This CDR3 has 14 amino acids. Germline V lookup: CDR1 SGHDN, CDR2 FVKESK. V was pared by 0 bases and J by 0 bases, with 6 bases between.

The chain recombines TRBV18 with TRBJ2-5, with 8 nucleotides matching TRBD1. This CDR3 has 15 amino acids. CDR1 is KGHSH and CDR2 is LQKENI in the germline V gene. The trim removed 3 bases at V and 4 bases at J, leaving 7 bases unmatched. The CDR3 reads CASSPRTGRLETQYF. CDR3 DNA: TGTGCCAGCTCACCGCGGACAGGGAGGTTAGAGACCCAGTACTTC.

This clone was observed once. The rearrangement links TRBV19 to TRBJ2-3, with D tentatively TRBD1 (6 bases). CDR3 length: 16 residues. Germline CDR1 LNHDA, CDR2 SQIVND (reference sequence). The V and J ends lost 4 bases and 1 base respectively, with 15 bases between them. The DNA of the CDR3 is TGTGCCAGTAGTACCGGACAGCTCACCGGCACAGATACGCAGTATTTT. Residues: CASSTGQLTGTDTQYF.

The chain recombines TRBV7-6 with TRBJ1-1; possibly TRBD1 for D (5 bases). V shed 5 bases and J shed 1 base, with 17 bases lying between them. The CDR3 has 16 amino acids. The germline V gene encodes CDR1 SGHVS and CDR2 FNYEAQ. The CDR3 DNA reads TGTGCCAGCAGCCCGAAGGTATACAGGAAGAACACTGAAGCTTTCTTT. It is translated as CASSPKVYRKNTEAFF.

The CDR3 DNA reads as TGTGCCATCAGTGAGTCGGGACTGTCGTGGTATGGCTACACCTTC. Its protein is CAISESGLSWYGYTF. The chain carries TRBV10-3 and TRBJ1-2; a weak D match, TRBD1 (5 bases). CDR1 is ENHRY and CDR2 is SYGVKD in the germline V gene. V was shortened by 0 bases and J by 5 bases, with 13 bases between the two germline ends. The CDR3 extends over 15 amino acids.

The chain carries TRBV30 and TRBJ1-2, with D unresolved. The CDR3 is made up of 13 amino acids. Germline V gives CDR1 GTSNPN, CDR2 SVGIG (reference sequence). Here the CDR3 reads CASRDSSDYGYTF. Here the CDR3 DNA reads TGTGCTTCGAGAGATTCGTCGGACTATGGCTACACCTTC.

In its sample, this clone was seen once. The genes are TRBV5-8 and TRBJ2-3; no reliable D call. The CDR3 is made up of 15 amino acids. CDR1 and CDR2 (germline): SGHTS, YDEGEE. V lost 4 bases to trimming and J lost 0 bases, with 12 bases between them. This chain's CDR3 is CASSADLLSTDTQYF. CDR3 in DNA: TGTGCCAGCAGCGCAGACTTGCTAAGCACAGATACGCAGTATTTT.

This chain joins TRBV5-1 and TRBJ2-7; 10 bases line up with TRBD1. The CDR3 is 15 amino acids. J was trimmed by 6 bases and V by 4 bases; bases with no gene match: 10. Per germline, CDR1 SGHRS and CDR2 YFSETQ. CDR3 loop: CASSPQTGGMGEQYF. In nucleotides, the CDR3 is TGCGCCAGCAGCCCCCAGACAGGGGGCATGGGCGAGCAGTACTTC.

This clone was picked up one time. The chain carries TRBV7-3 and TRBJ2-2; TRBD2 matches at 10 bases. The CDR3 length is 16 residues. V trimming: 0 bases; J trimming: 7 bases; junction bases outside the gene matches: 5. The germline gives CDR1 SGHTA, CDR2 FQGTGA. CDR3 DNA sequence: TGTGCCAGCAGCTTAACGGGACTAGCGCTGAGCGGGGAGCTGTTTTTT. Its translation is CASSLTGLALSGELFF.

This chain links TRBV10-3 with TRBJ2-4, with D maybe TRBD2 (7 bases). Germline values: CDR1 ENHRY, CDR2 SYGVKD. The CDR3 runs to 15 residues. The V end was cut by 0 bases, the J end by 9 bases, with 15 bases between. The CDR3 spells CAISESTGGQSIQYF. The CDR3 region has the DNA TGTGCCATCAGTGAGTCGACGGGGGGACAAAGCATTCAGTACTTC.

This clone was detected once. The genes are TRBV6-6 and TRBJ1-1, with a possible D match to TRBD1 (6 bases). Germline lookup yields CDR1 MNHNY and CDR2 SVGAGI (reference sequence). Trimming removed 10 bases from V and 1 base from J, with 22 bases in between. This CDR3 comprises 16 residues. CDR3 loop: CATRATADSTNTEAFF. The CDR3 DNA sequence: TGTGCCACCCGAGCCACAGCGGACAGCACGAACACTGAAGCTTTCTTT.

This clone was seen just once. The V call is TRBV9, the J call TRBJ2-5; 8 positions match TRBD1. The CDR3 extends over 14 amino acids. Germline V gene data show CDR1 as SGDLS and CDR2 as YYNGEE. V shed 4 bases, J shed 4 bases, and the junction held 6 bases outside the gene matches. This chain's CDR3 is CASSPGQGVETQYF. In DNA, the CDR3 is TGTGCCAGCAGCCCCGGACAGGGAGTAGAGACCCAGTACTTC. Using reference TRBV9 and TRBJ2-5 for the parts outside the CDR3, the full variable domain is DSGVTQTPKHLITATGQRVTLRCSPRSGDLSVYWYQQSLDQGLQFLIQYYNGEERAKGNILERFSAQQFPDLHSELNLSSLELGDSALYFCASSPGQGVETQYFGPGTRLLVL.

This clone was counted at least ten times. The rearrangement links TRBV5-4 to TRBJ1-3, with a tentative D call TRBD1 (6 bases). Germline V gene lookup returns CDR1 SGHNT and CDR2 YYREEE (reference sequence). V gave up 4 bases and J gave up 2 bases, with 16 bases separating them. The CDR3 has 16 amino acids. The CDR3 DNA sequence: TGTGCCAGCAGCCTGACAGGTCCCCGGGCTGGAAACACCATATATTTT. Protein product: CASSLTGPRAGNTIYF.

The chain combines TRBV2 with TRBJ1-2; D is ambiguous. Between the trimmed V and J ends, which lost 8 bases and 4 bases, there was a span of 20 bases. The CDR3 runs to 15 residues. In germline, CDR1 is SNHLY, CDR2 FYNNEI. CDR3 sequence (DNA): TGTGCCAGCGTCGAGGTCTTCTTAAACCTCTATGGCTACACCTTC. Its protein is CASVEVFLNLYGYTF. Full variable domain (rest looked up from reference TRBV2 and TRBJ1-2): EPEVTQTPSHQVTQMGQEVILRCVPISNHLYFYWYRQILGQKVEFLVSFYNNEISEKSEIFDDQFSVERPDGSNFTLKIRSTKLEDSAMYFCASVEVFLNLYGYTFGSGTRLTVV.